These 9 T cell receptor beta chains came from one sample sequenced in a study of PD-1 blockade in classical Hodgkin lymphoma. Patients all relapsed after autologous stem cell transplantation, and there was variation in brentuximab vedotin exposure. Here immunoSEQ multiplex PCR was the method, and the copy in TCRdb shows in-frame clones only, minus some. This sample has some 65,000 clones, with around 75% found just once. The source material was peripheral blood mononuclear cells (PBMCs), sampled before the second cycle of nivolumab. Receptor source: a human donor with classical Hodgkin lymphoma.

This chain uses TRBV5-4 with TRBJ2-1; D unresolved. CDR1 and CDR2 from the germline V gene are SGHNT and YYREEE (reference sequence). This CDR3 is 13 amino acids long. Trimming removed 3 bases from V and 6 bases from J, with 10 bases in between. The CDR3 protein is CASSSPASNEQFF. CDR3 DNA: TGTGCCAGCAGCTCCCCTGCCAGCAATGAGCAGTTCTTC. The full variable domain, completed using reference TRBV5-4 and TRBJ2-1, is ETGVTQSPTHLIKTRGQQVTLRCSSQSGHNTVSWYQQALGQGPQFIFQYYREEENGRGNFPPRFSGLQFPNYSSELNVNALELDDSALYLCASSSPASNEQFFGPGTRLTVL.

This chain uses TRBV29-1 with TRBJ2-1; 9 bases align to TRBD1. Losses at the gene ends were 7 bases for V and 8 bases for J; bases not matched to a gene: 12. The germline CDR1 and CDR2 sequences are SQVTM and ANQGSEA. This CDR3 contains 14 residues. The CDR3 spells CSASGTGKIHEQFF. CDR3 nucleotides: TGCAGCGCCTCCGGGACAGGGAAGATCCATGAGCAGTTCTTC.

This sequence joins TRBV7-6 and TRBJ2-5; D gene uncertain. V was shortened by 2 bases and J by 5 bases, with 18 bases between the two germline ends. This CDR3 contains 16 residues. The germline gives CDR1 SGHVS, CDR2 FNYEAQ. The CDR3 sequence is CASSLSTPGPTETQYF. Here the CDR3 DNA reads TGTGCCAGCAGCTTAAGCACGCCGGGCCCGACGGAGACCCAGTACTTC.

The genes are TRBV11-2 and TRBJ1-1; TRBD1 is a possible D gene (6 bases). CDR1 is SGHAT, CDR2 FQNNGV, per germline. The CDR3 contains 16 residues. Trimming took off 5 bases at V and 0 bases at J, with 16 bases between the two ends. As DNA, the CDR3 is TGTGCCAGCAGCCTAAGGGGGGAAGATCTGAACACTGAAGCTTTCTTT. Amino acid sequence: CASSLRGEDLNTEAFF.

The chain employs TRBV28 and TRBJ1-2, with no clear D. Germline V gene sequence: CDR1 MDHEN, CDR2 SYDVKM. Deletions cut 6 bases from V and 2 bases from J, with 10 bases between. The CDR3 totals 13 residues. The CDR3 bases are TGTGCCAGCAGATTAGGGCAGAACTATGGCTACACCTTC. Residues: CASRLGQNYGYTF.

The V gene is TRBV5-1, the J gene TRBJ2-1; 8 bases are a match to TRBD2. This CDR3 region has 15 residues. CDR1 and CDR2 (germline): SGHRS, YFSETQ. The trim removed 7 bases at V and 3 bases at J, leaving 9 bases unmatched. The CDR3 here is CASGGGGGRYNEQFF. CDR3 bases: TGCGCCAGCGGGGGCGGCGGGGGGCGCTACAATGAGCAGTTCTTC.

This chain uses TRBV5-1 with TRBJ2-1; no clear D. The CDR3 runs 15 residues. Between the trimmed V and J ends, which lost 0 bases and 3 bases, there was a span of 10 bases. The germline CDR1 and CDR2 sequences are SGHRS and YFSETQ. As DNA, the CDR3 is TGCGCCAGCAGCTTGGTAGGCGGCGACTACAATGAGCAGTTCTTC. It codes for CASSLVGGDYNEQFF. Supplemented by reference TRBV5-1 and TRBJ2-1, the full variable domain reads KAGVTQTPRYLIKTRGQQVTLSCSPISGHRSVSWYQQTPGQGLQFLFEYFSETQRNKGNFPGRFSGRQFSNSRSEMNVSTLELGDSALYLCASSLVGGDYNEQFFGPGTRLTVL.

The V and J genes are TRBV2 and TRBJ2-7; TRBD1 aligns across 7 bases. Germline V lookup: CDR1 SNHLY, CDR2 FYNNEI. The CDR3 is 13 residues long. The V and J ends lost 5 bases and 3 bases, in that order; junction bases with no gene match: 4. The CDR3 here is CASSYYRGYEQYF. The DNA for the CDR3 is TGTGCCAGCAGTTACTACAGGGGCTACGAGCAGTACTTC.

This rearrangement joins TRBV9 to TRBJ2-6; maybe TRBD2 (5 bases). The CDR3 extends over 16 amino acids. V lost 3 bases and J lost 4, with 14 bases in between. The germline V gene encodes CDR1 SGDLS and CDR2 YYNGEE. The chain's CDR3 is CASSGTPPPGANVLTF. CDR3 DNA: TGTGCCAGCAGCGGGACTCCACCCCCCGGGGCCAACGTCCTGACTTTC. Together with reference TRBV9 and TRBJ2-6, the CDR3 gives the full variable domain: DSGVTQTPKHLITATGQRVTLRCSPRSGDLSVYWYQQSLDQGLQFLIQYYNGEERAKGNILERFSAQQFPDLHSELNLSSLELGDSALYFCASSGTPPPGANVLTFGAGSRLTVL.